Presented here are 11 T cell receptor beta chains from one specimen sequenced in a study of blood T cell repertoires in COVID-19. The repertoire was sequenced with immunoSEQ multiplex PCR; TCRdb's copy has only in-frame clones and lacks some. The sample comprises over 250,000 clones, around 90% of which are singletons, and around 2.7% rests with the top ten. The sequenced sample was PBMCs or T cells enriched from blood (not recorded which). These receptors all come from a man in his sixties who had recovered from COVID-19.

V is TRBV5-8 and J is TRBJ2-3; TRBD2 matches at 7 bases. There are 18 residues in the CDR3. J lost 1 base, V lost 2 bases, and 13 bases had no gene match. Germline values: CDR1 SGHTS, CDR2 YDEGEE. CDR3 nucleotides: TGTGCCAGCAGCTTATACCTTAGCGGAGGGAGGGGCACAGATACGCAGTATTTT. Its translation: CASSLYLSGGRGTDTQYF. The full variable domain, its missing parts supplied by reference TRBV5-8 and TRBJ2-3, is EAGVTQSPTHLIKTRGQQATLRCSPISGHTSVYWYQQALGLGLQFLLWYDEGEERNRGNFPPRFSGRQFPNYSSELNVNALELEDSALYLCASSLYLSGGRGTDTQYFGPGTRLTVL.

CDR3 amino acids: CASSHKPGTGFNEQFF. The CDR3 coding sequence is TGTGCCAGCAGCCACAAACCCGGGACAGGGTTCAATGAGCAGTTCTTC. The rearrangement joins TRBV4-2 to TRBJ2-1; 9 bases align to TRBD1. V was pared by 3 bases and J by 6 bases, with 9 bases of the junction left unmatched. Germline CDR1 reads LGHNA; CDR2 reads YNFKEQ. This CDR3 has 16 residues.

This rearrangement joins TRBV3-1 (or the pseudogene TRBV3-2) to TRBJ1-1; D gene uncertain. CDR1 is LGHDT and CDR2 is YNNKEL in the germline V gene (reference sequence). The CDR3 spans 15 residues. The germline V and J ends were trimmed by 3 bases and 0 bases, with 11 bases remaining between them. Here the CDR3 reads CASSHSGPMNTEAFF. For the CDR3, the DNA is TGTGCCAGCAGCCATTCAGGCCCGATGAACACTGAAGCTTTCTTT.

The chain combines TRBV9 with TRBJ1-1; D possibly corresponds to TRBD1 (5 bases). Germline V CDR1 and CDR2: SGDLS, YYNGEE. Trimming took 0 bases from V and 5 from J, leaving 14 bases between them. CDR3 length: 15 residues. The CDR3 sequence is CASSVATGAGTEAFF. As DNA, the CDR3 is TGTGCCAGCAGCGTAGCTACAGGTGCTGGGACTGAAGCTTTCTTT.

This chain uses TRBV5-4 with TRBJ1-1; the D is unclear. The CDR3 sequence is 14 residues long. Germline CDR1 SGHNT, CDR2 YYREEE (reference sequence). The V gene lost 4 bases and the J gene lost 8 bases, with 18 bases spanning the gap. This CDR3 reads CASSGAALNGEAFF. As DNA, the CDR3 is TGTGCCAGCAGCGGAGCCGCCCTGAACGGGGAAGCTTTCTTT.

The chain couples TRBV5-5 to TRBJ2-7; TRBD1 aligns across 11 bases. Germline V CDR1 and CDR2: SGHKS, YYEKEE (reference sequence). V shed 6 bases and J 7 bases; nucleotides not matched to a gene: 12. The CDR3 extends over 15 amino acids. DNA for the CDR3: TGTGCCAGCACCCTAATTCCGGGACAGGGGGAAGAGCAGTACTTC. Translation gives CASTLIPGQGEEQYF.

The rearrangement uses TRBV5-6 and TRBJ2-5; 7 positions agree with TRBD1. Germline CDR1 reads SGHDT; CDR2 reads YYEEEE. V was clipped by 4 bases and J by 5 bases; unmatched bases: 8. The CDR3 spans 14 residues. The CDR3 DNA is TGTGCCAGCAGCAAGGGGGCGGCCCGGGAGACCCAGTACTTC. This encodes CASSKGAARETQYF.

V usage is TRBV19 and J usage is TRBJ2-1; 9 bases map to TRBD1. The J segment lost 7 bases and the V segment lost 4 bases, leaving 8 bases of the junction unmatched. Germline V gene data show CDR1 as LNHDA and CDR2 as SQIVND (reference sequence). CDR3 length: 15 residues. The CDR3 reads CASSRTGASRNEQFF. CDR3 nucleotides: TGTGCCAGTAGTAGGACAGGGGCGTCTAGGAATGAGCAGTTCTTC. Combining the CDR3 with reference TRBV19 and TRBJ2-1 gives the whole variable domain DGGITQSPKYLFRKEGQNVTLSCEQNLNHDAMYWYRQDPGQGLRLIYYSQIVNDFQKGDIAEGYSVSREKKESFPLTVTSAQKNPTAFYLCASSRTGASRNEQFFGPGTRLTVL.

V and J are TRBV7-8 and TRBJ2-1; 9 bases line up with TRBD2. This CDR3 spans 16 amino acids. Per germline, CDR1 SGHVS and CDR2 FQNEAQ. V was clipped by 2 bases and J by 12 bases; unmatched bases: 14. The CDR3 DNA is TGTGCCAGCAGCTTAAGGAGCGGCGGGGGGGCTTCGGGGCAGTTCTTC. It is translated as CASSLRSGGGASGQFF.

This clone occurred once. The chain joins TRBV19 to TRBJ1-2; D is unresolved. Trimming removed 3 bases from V and 2 bases from J, with 10 bases in between. The CDR3 is made up of 14 amino acids. Germline V gene sequence: CDR1 LNHDA, CDR2 SQIVND (reference sequence). CDR3 in amino acids: CASSMSSGNYGYTF. The CDR3 nucleotides read TGTGCCAGTAGTATGTCGTCGGGGAACTATGGCTACACCTTC.

V usage is TRBV6-5 and J usage is TRBJ1-5; D is possibly TRBD1 (5 bases). Germline V lookup: CDR1 MNHEY, CDR2 SVGAGI. The CDR3 is 15 amino acids. V lost 7 bases, J lost 9 bases, and 22 bases lay in between. The CDR3 region has the DNA TGTGCCAGCACTGCTGGGTCGATAGGAGACAGGCCCCAGCATTTT. Translated: CASTAGSIGDRPQHF.